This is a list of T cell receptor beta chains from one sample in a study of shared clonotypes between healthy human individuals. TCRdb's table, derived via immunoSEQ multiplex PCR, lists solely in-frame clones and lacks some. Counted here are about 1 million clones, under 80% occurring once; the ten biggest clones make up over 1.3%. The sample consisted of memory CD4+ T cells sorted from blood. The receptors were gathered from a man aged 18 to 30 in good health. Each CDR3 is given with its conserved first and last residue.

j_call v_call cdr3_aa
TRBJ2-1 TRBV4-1 CASSQDPNNEQFF
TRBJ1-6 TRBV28 CASNSGPSGPSPLHF
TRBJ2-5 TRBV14 CASSPGSRGRIETQYF
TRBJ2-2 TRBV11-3 CASSSARELFF
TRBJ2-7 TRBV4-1 CASRQLGTGNYEQYF
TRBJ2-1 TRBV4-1 CASSQDRTSGSLLAGDEQFF
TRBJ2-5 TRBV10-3 CAISWTGGQETQYF
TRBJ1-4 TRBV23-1 CASSQFCPATNEKLFF
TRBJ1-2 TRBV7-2 CASSLEVGGGYGYTF
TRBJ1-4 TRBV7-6 CASSLSYRGSPNEKLFF
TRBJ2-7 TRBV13 CASSASGTGGYEQYF
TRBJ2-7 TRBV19 CASSIGSVAPTSSYEQYF
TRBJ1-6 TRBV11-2 CASSLDRGGSLHF
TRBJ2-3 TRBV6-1 CASGSGGLATTQYF
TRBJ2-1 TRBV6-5 CASNSGLAGFNEQFF
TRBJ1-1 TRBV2 CASSEARGVGEAFF
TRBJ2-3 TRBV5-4 CASSPRGTSGTTDTQYF
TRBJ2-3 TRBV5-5 CASSFGTHTDTQYF
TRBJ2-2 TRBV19 CCSEVGDTGELFF
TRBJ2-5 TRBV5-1 CASSLDTILPLGLTQYF
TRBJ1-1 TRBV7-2 CASTGDGYTEAFF
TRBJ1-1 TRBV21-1 CASSPGRSTEAFF
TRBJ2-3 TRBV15 CATSPSGTSSRRHTQYF
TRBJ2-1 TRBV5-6 CASSFYRMSEQFF
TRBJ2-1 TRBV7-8 CASTQLEEQFF
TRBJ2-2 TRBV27 CASSLQGSAGELFF
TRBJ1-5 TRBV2 CASAGGSGSNQPQHF
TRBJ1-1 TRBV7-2 CASSLRADRRTEAFF
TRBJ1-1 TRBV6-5 CASRRGTEAFF
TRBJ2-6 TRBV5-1 CASIDHSGANVLTF
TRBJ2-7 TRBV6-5 CASRHGGGNYEQYF
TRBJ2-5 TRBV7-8 CASSLLQETQYF
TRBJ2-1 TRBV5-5 CASSLEHGLSNEQFF
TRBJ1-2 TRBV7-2 CASSLEGARGHYGYTF
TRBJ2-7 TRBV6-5 CASRGDRASYEQYF
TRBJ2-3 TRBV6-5 CASSRLAGPTDTQYF
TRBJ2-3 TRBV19 CASSIDRGTDTQYF
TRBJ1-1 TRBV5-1 CASSLIEGNTEAFF
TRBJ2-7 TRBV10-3 CAISPISGRRDEQYF
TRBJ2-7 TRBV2 CASSLLAGGSYEQYF
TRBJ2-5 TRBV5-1 CASSSGPGGGETQYF
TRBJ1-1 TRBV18 CASLITPDAEAFF
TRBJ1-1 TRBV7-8 CASSYPNTEAFF
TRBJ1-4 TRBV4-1 CASSQQNRGWEKLFF
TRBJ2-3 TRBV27 CASSLRSAGGRDTQYF
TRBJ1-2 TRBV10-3 CAISLTARGYTF
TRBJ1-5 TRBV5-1 CASSSEGLSQPQHF
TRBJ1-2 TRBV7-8 CASSLARTGRDNYGYTF
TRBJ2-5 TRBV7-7 CASSLLGGEGETQYF
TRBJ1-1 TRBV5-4 CASSSRGTPGNTEAFF
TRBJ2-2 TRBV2 CASSEARGGTGELFF
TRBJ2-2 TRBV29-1 CSVALHRLQGTLLTGELFF